Reported below is one T cell receptor (beta chain). In the authors' workflow: Using reference gene primer amplification, nucleated cell counts were estimated. Profiled with immunoSEQ multiplex PCR; TCRdb holds only in-frame clones, not every one. Clone size and the V and J calls come from that table; the DNA yielded D and trimming. This sample has 200,000 to 250,000 clones, with roughly 80% found just once. The data were obtained in a study of blood T cell repertoires in COVID-19. Background on the study: Nucleic acid was either cDNA or gDNA, and it came from T cells, B-cell-depleted T cells, or PBMCs.

Losses at the gene ends were 3 bases for V and 0 bases for J; bases not matched to a gene: 2. This CDR3 is 16 amino acids long. Germline-derived CDR1 and CDR2 are SGHTA and FQGTGA. What was sequenced was peripheral blood. The clonotype originates from a human donor in a cohort sampled during active COVID-19. The chain has TRBV7-3 and TRBJ2-1; 10 bases line up with TRBD2. CDR3 DNA: TGTGCCAGCAGCTTCCCTAGCGGGAGCTCCTACAATGAGCAGTTCTTC. Its translation: CASSFPSGSSYNEQFF.